This T cell receptor (beta chain) was profiled in a study of T cell responses to AZD1222 COVID-19 vaccine. General study results and limits: White British people made up most donors, females outnumbered males, and clonal diversity was possibly underestimated.

On this clone: The antigen remains unidentified.

Clones were sequenced by immunoSEQ multiplex PCR, and TCRdb holds only the in-frame ones, with some missing. The data show fewer than 50,000 clones, with about 80% seen just once and about 20% held by the top ten. Germline V lookup: CDR1 SNHLY, CDR2 FYNNEI. Trimming took 0 bases from V and 14 from J, leaving 12 bases between them. CDR3 length: 12 amino acids. The specimen was peripheral blood, collected 28 days after the second dose of the MenACWY control vaccine. V gene TRBV2 combines with J gene TRBJ2-3; the D gene could be TRBD1 or TRBD2 (6 bases each). This TCR derives from an adult who received the MenACWY meningococcal vaccine as a control. CDR3 region: CASSEAGGRLYF. The CDR3 DNA sequence: TGTGCCAGCAGTGAAGCAGGGGGGAGGCTGTATTTT.